The text below deals with one T cell receptor (beta chain). Its specificity is not known. Then a second PCR, running roughly 6 to 12 cycles, was carried out with a sample-barcoded 5' primer and a J-beta primer mix. One entry per CDR3 protein results from TCRdb running MiXCR on the 5' RACE reads. Here the sample spans some 900,000 distinct CDR3 sequences, roughly 48% being singletons. Germline V CDR1 and CDR2: LGHNA, YNFKEQ. Trimming at V came to 0 bases and at J to 4 bases, leaving 7 bases not matched to a gene. The CDR3 is 17 residues long. The data were obtained in a study of blood T cells in healthy people across ages. Each donor gave roughly 9.2 milliliters of peripheral blood. Study results and limitations: The recorded TCR beta diversity per million T cells decreased in a roughly linear manner with age. Nothing was known about donor CMV status, and this possibly confounded expanded clonotype changes. Aged donors had fewer naive CD4+ cells and lower diversity than long-lived donors.

This sequence was found in a man younger than 40 in good health. The gene calls are TRBV4-2 and TRBJ2-1; 9 nucleotides align to TRBD1. Sequenced: blood. The CDR3 nucleotides read TGTGCCAGCAGCCAAGAACCACAGGGGGCCCCTTACAATGAGCAGTTCTTC. The encoded protein is CASSQEPQGAPYNEQFF.